This T cell receptor (beta chain) comes out of a study of tumor and adjacent non-tumor tissue in lung cancer. In regard to this clonotype: One junction end disagrees with the germline gene, perhaps due to a read error.

This sample's RNA came from whole unsorted tissue. The normal lung tissue was taken more than 3 cm from the tumor edge. TCRbeta libraries were built with three rounds of nested PCR, modified from ARM-PCR. TCRdb ran MiXCR on the multiplex PCR reads and lists one entry per CDR3 protein. This sample has 90,000 to 100,000 distinct CDR3 sequences; about 80% occur once, and the top ten carry roughly 33%. The sequence came from a man aged 55 to 70 with small cell lung cancer. The sequenced sample consisted of distant non-tumor lung tissue.

As DNA, the CDR3 is TGTGCCACCAGAGTGGACAGGTTAGAGAACACAGAAGCTTTCTTT. Translated, it gives CATRVDRLENTEAFF. The rearrangement links TRBV6-6 to TRBJ1-1; TRBD1 agrees at 7 bases. The germline V gene encodes CDR1 MNHNY and CDR2 SVGAGI (reference sequence). The CDR3 runs 15 residues.